One and the same sample provided the 28 T cell receptor beta chains below, sequenced in a study of cytomegalovirus exposure and HLA in healthy donors. The PCR used 60 Vbeta and 13 Jbeta primers. Here immunoSEQ multiplex PCR was the method, and the copy in TCRdb shows in-frame clones only, minus some. Here the sample spans some 160,000 clones, more than 65% being singletons. Sequenced material: PBMCs. The receptors stem from a man in his forties or fifties in good health and CMV-seropositive.

The V and J genes are TRBV5-4 and TRBJ2-1, with TRBD2 matching over 10 bases. Germline CDR1 and CDR2: SGHNT and YYREEE (reference sequence). The CDR3 contains 15 residues. Trimming at V came to 4 bases and at J to 8 bases, leaving 9 bases not matched to a gene. CDR3 nucleotide sequence: TGTGCCAGCAGCCCCACTAGCGGGGAAGGCGATGAGCAGTTCTTC. Its protein product is CASSPTSGEGDEQFF.

V gene TRBV29-1 combines with J gene TRBJ2-5; no clear D. Trimming pared 4 bases from V and 5 bases from J, leaving 14 bases between. Germline V lookup: CDR1 SQVTM, CDR2 ANQGSEA. The CDR3 length is 13 residues. The CDR3 loop is CSVVPSFPETQYF. The DNA for the CDR3 is TGCAGCGTTGTGCCGAGCTTCCCGGAGACCCAGTACTTC. Combining the CDR3 with reference TRBV29-1 and TRBJ2-5 gives the whole variable domain SAVISQKPSRDICQRGTSLTIQCQVDSQVTMMFWYRQQPGQSLTLIATANQGSEATYESGFVIDKFPISRPNLTFSTLTVSNMSPEDSSIYLCSVVPSFPETQYFGPGTRLLVL.

This clone was seen a few times. V is TRBV2 and J is TRBJ2-3; D possibly corresponds to TRBD1 (7 bases). Germline assignment: CDR1 SNHLY and CDR2 FYNNEI. Deletions cut 4 bases from V and 3 bases from J, with 14 bases between. CDR3 length equals 15 residues. CDR3 DNA: TGTGCCAGCAGTGCGCAGGGGGGAAGAACAGATACGCAGTATTTT. It encodes CASSAQGGRTDTQYF.

The chain uses TRBV19 and TRBJ1-2, with D possibly being TRBD1 (5 bases). CDR1 is LNHDA, CDR2 SQIVND, per germline (reference sequence). Between the trimmed V and J ends, which lost 7 bases and 6 bases, there was a span of 18 bases. The CDR3 consists of 14 residues. CDR3 sequence reads: CASISWMGGDGYTF. As DNA, the CDR3 is TGTGCCAGTATTTCATGGATGGGGGGAGATGGCTACACCTTC.

The chain links TRBV4-1 to TRBJ1-4; D uncertain. Per the germline V gene, CDR1 is MGHRA and CDR2 is YSYEKL. Trimming removed 2 bases at V and 0 bases at J, with 4 bases between. There are 14 residues in the CDR3. CDR3 sequence: CASSQLSTNEKLFF. The DNA for the CDR3 is TGCGCCAGCAGCCAACTCTCAACTAATGAAAAACTGTTTTTT.

The chain links TRBV4-1 to TRBJ2-3; 13 nucleotides match TRBD2. The length of the CDR3 is 15 residues. The V gene's germline CDR1 is MGHRA and CDR2 YSYEKL. The V segment lost 3 bases and the J segment 4 bases; nucleotides outside the gene matches: 1. The CDR3 region has the DNA TGCGCCAGCAGCCAGGGACTAGCGGGGTCAGATACGCAGTATTTT. Amino acids: CASSQGLAGSDTQYF.

The chain uses TRBV7-9 and TRBJ2-2; maybe TRBD1 (6 bases). V gave up 9 bases and J gave up 0 bases, with 8 bases separating them. The CDR3 runs 13 residues. The germline V gene has CDR1 SEHNR and CDR2 FQNEAQ (reference sequence). CDR3 DNA: TGTGCCAGGGGGGCCCCGAACACCGGGGAGCTGTTTTTT. Translating gives CARGAPNTGELFF.

The V gene is TRBV27, the J gene TRBJ2-1; the D gene is possibly TRBD2 (5 bases). The V end lost 3 bases, the J end lost 5 bases, and 11 bases lay between the germline ends. The CDR3 has 14 amino acids. Germline V gene sequence: CDR1 MNHEY, CDR2 SMNVEV (reference sequence). The CDR3 loop is CASSLVSENNEQFF. In DNA, the CDR3 is TGTGCCAGCAGTTTGGTTAGCGAAAACAATGAGCAGTTCTTC.

The chain links TRBV21-1 to TRBJ2-2; TRBD1 is the table's D call, not checked against the DNA. TRBV21-1 is a recognized pseudogene. The CDR3 covers 12 residues. Here the CDR3 reads CASLRGTGELFF. The CDR3 DNA sequence: TGTGCCAGCTTAAGGGGGACCGGGGAGCTGTTTTTT.

J is TRBJ2-6 and V is TRBV5-1; D is unresolved. In germline, CDR1 is SGHRS, CDR2 YFSETQ. Trimming took off 5 bases at V and 0 bases at J, with 9 bases between the two ends. The CDR3 contains 15 residues. CDR3 protein: CASRQQISGANVLTF. In DNA form, the CDR3 reads TGCGCCAGCAGACAACAGATCTCTGGGGCCAACGTCCTGACTTTC.

In this sample, this clone turned up once. This chain uses TRBV10-3 with TRBJ1-2; the match to TRBD1 covers 7 bases. Germline CDR1 is ENHRY and CDR2 is SYGVKD. With 9 bases clipped from V and 6 bases from J, the junction kept 7 bases outside the gene matches. The CDR3 totals 12 residues. CDR3 nucleotide sequence: TGTGCCATTCAAGGAGGGGGCCATGGCTACACCTTC. It yields the protein CAIQGGGHGYTF.

This rearrangement joins TRBV6-1 to TRBJ1-3; 7 nucleotides line up with TRBD1. V trimming: 6 bases; J trimming: 2 bases; junction bases outside the gene matches: 7. The germline gives CDR1 MNHNS, CDR2 SASEGT. CDR3 length: 15 residues. In nucleotides, the CDR3 is TGTGCCAGCAGGCCAAGACAGGGTCCTGGAAACACCATATATTTT. Its protein is CASRPRQGPGNTIYF.

This chain links TRBV28 with TRBJ1-1, with D hard to call. Looked up from germline, CDR1 is MDHEN and CDR2 is SYDVKM. CDR3 length equals 15 residues. V gave up 5 bases and J gave up 0 bases, with 13 bases separating them. CDR3 bases: TGTGCCAGCAGTCCCCTCGGAGCAATGAACACTGAAGCTTTCTTT. This codes for CASSPLGAMNTEAFF.

CDR3: CASSLPSGGQAGYTF. CDR3 DNA sequence: TGTGCCAGCAGCCTCCCTTCCGGGGGTCAGGCTGGCTACACCTTC. The chain couples TRBV5-5 to TRBJ1-2; D may be TRBD1 (5 bases). Trimming left V 4 bases short and J 7 bases short, with 20 bases between. The CDR3 has 15 residues. Per the germline V gene, CDR1 is SGHKS and CDR2 is YYEKEE (reference sequence). The full variable domain, in which reference TRBV5-5 and TRBJ1-2 provide the parts outside the CDR3, is DAGVTQSPTHLIKTRGQQVTLRCSPISGHKSVSWYQQVLGQGPQFIFQYYEKEERGRGNFPDRFSARQFPNYSSELNVNALLLGDSALYLCASSLPSGGQAGYTFGSGTRLTVV.

The chain employs TRBV6-6 and TRBJ2-7, with 8 nucleotides matching TRBD1. The CDR3 is 15 residues long. With V trimmed by 7 bases and J by 4 bases, 12 bases remained unmatched. Germline-derived CDR1 and CDR2 are MNHNY and SVGAGI (reference sequence). The CDR3 sequence: CASTPADRVGYEQYF. Written as DNA, the CDR3 is TGTGCCAGCACCCCTGCGGACAGGGTGGGTTACGAGCAGTACTTC.

The chain is built from TRBV6-1 and TRBJ2-2; D might be TRBD2 (6 bases). CDR3 length: 14 amino acids. V dropped 8 bases and J dropped 5 bases, with 15 bases sitting between them. Per germline, CDR1 MNHNS and CDR2 SASEGT. The CDR3 loop is CASLRAGFTGELFF. CDR3 nucleotide sequence: TGTGCCAGCCTCAGAGCGGGTTTTACCGGGGAGCTGTTTTTT.

This rearrangement joins TRBV7-8 to TRBJ2-7; possibly TRBD2 for D (7 bases). V was pared by 3 bases and J by 3 bases, with 30 bases between. This CDR3 region has 20 residues. Per germline, CDR1 SGHVS and CDR2 FQNEAQ. The CDR3 DNA is TGTGCCAGCAGCTTGATGGGATGGGGATTGGGAGGGGGGATGAACTACGAGCAGTACTTC. It specifies CASSLMGWGLGGGMNYEQYF.

The rearrangement uses TRBV9 and TRBJ1-1; D possibly corresponds to TRBD1 (6 bases). With 4 bases removed from V and 0 bases from J, the gap between germline ends came to 10 bases. The CDR3 has 14 residues. The germline gives CDR1 SGDLS, CDR2 YYNGEE. This chain's CDR3 is CASSPRTVNTEAFF. The CDR3 DNA reads as TGTGCCAGCAGCCCACGGACAGTGAACACTGAAGCTTTCTTT.

The chain links TRBV19 to TRBJ2-4; 15 nucleotides agree with TRBD2. Germline-derived CDR1 and CDR2 are LNHDA and SQIVND (reference sequence). Unmatched junction bases numbered 4, after V lost 2 bases and J lost 5 bases. The CDR3 is 17 residues long. The chain's CDR3 is CASSITRTSGGENIQYF. The CDR3 region has the DNA TGTGCCAGTAGTATAACCCGGACTAGCGGGGGGGAAAACATTCAGTACTTC.

Here the CDR3 reads CATSSPLEGEQYV. CDR3 nucleotides: TGTGCCACCAGCAGTCCCCTCGAGGGCGAGCAGTACGTC. The gene calls are TRBV15 and TRBJ2-7; tentative D call: TRBD2 (5 bases). CDR3 size: 13 residues. CDR1 is LNHNV, CDR2 YYDKDF, per germline (reference sequence). V lost 3 bases, J lost 6 bases, and 12 bases lay in between.

This sequence joins TRBV6-6 and TRBJ2-5; 7 bases align to TRBD2. Germline values: CDR1 MNHNY, CDR2 SVGAGI (reference sequence). Unmatched junction bases numbered 5, after V lost 5 bases and J lost 2 bases. This CDR3 has 14 residues. CDR3: CASSVGGSQETQYF. CDR3 nucleotides: TGTGCCAGCAGTGTGGGGGGGAGTCAAGAGACCCAGTACTTC.

This clone has just a few counts. V is TRBV27 and J is TRBJ1-2; 7 bases fit TRBD1. V was clipped by 8 bases and J by 10 bases; unmatched bases: 7. Germline V gene data show CDR1 as MNHEY and CDR2 as SMNVEV (reference sequence). The CDR3 totals 11 residues. The CDR3 region is CASRLGQDYTF. In nucleotides, the CDR3 is TGTGCCAGCCGACTCGGACAGGACTACACCTTC.

This chain links TRBV10-2 with TRBJ2-2; D uncertain. The germline V gene encodes CDR1 WSHSY and CDR2 SAAADI. The length of the CDR3 is 15 residues. Trimming removed 6 bases from V and 2 bases from J, with 13 bases in between. This chain's CDR3 is CASRESSSNTGELFF. DNA of the CDR3: TGCGCCAGCAGAGAAAGTAGTAGCAACACCGGGGAGCTGTTTTTT.

The rearrangement joins TRBV18 to TRBJ1-1; the D gene is possibly TRBD1 (6 bases). The length of the CDR3 is 16 residues. Germline lookup yields CDR1 KGHSH and CDR2 LQKENI. V shed 4 bases and J shed 5 bases, with 20 bases lying between them. The CDR3 region is CASSRNTQGQRTEAFF. CDR3 DNA: TGTGCCAGCTCACGCAATACTCAGGGGCAACGGACTGAAGCTTTCTTT.

This chain joins TRBV27 and TRBJ1-2; TRBD1 might be the D (5 bases). The ends were cut back, 3 bases at V and 8 bases at J, with 13 bases in the middle. The germline gives CDR1 MNHEY, CDR2 SMNVEV (reference sequence). This CDR3 has 13 residues. The CDR3 bases are TGTGCCAGCAGTTTGGGAAGACAGTCAGGCTACACCTTC. It encodes CASSLGRQSGYTF.

The V gene is TRBV6-1, the J gene TRBJ2-1; the match to TRBD1 covers 7 bases. Germline V gene lookup returns CDR1 MNHNS and CDR2 SASEGT. The CDR3 runs to 15 residues. The J segment lost 3 bases and the V segment lost 1 base, leaving 3 bases of the junction unmatched. For the CDR3, the DNA is TGTGCCAGCAGTGAAGGGCCAGGGGGCTACAATGAGCAGTTCTTC. The encoded protein is CASSEGPGGYNEQFF.

This sequence joins TRBV5-4 and TRBJ1-6; TRBD1 matches at 8 bases. The CDR3 is 18 residues long. Germline V gene sequence: CDR1 SGHNT, CDR2 YYREEE (reference sequence). J was trimmed by 10 bases and V by 0 bases; bases with no gene match: 15. The CDR3 sequence: CASSLGGAPGWTGSPLHF. CDR3 in DNA: TGTGCCAGCAGCTTGGGAGGGGCGCCAGGGTGGACAGGGTCACCCCTCCACTTT.

The chain joins TRBV27 to TRBJ1-2; D possibly corresponds to TRBD1 (5 bases). Germline lookup yields CDR1 MNHEY and CDR2 SMNVEV (reference sequence). V was shortened by 2 bases and J by 3 bases, with 10 bases between the two germline ends. The CDR3 length is 14 residues. The CDR3 DNA reads as TGTGCCAGCAGTTTAGGGCAGGGCTACTATGGCTACACCTTC. Amino acid sequence: CASSLGQGYYGYTF.